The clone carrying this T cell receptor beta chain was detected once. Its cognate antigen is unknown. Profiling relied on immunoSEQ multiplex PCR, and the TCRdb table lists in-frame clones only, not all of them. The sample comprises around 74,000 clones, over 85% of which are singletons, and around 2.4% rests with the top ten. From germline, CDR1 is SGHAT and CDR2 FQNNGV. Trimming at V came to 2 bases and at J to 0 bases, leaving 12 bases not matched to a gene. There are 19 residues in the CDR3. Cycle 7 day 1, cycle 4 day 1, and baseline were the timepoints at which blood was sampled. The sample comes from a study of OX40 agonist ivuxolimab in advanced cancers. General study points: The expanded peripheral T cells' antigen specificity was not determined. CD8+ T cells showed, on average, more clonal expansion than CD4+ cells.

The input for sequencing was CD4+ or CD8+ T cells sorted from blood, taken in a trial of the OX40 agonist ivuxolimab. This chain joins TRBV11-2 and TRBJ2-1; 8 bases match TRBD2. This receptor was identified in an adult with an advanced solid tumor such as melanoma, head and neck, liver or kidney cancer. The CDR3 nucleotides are TGTGCCAGCAGCTTAAGGGGAGACGGGGGGGCGAGCTCCTACAATGAGCAGTTCTTC. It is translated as CASSLRGDGGASSYNEQFF.